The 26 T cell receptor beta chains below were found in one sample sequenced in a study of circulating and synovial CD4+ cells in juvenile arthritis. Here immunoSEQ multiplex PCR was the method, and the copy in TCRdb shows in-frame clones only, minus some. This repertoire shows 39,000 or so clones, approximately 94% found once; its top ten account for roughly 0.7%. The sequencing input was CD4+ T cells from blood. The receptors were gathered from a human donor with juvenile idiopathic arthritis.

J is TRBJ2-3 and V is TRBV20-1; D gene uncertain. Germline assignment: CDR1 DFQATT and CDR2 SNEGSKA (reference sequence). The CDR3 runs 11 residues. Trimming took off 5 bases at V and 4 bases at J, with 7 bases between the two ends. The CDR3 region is CSAYFADTQYF. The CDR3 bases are TGCAGTGCTTACTTTGCAGATACGCAGTATTTT.

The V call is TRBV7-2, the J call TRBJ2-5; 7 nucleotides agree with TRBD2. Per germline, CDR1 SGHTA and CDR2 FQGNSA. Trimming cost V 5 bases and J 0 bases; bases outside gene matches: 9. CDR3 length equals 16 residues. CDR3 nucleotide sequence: TGTGCCAGCAGCCTCAACCGGGACTATTACCAAGAGACCCAGTACTTC. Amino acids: CASSLNRDYYQETQYF. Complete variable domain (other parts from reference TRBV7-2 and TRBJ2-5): GAGVSQSPSNKVTEKGKDVELRCDPISGHTALYWYRQSLGQGLEFLIYFQGNSAPDKSGLPSDRFSAERTGGSVSTLTIQRTQQEDSAVYLCASSLNRDYYQETQYFGPGTRLLVL.

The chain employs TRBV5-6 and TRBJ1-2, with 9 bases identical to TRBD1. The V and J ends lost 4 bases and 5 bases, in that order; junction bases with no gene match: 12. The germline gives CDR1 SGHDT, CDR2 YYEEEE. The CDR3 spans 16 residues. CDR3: CASSTNRGRRQYGYTF. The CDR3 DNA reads TGTGCCAGCAGCACTAACAGGGGGCGAAGACAATATGGCTACACCTTC.

The CDR3 sequence: CASGFLASQGAMNTEAFF. As DNA, the CDR3 is TGTGCTAGTGGTTTCTTGGCCTCGCAGGGGGCAATGAACACTGAAGCTTTCTTT. The chain combines TRBV12-5 with TRBJ1-1; 8 bases line up with TRBD1. Germline trimming cut 3 bases from V and 0 bases from J; bases unmatched to any gene: 12. The CDR3 contains 18 residues. Germline values: CDR1 LGHNT, CDR2 FRNRAP.

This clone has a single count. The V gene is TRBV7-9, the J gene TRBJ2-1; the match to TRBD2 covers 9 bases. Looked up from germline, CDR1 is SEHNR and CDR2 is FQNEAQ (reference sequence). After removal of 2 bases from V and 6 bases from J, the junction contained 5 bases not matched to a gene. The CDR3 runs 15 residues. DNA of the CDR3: TGTGCCAGCAGCTTATCTAGCGGGGCCTCCAATGAGCAGTTCTTC. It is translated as CASSLSSGASNEQFF.

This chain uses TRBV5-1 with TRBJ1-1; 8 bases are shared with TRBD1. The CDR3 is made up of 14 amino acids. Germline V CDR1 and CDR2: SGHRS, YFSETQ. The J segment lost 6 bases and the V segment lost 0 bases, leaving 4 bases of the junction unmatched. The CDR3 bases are TGCGCCAGCAGCTTGGCTCAGGGGGCGCCTGAAGCTTTCTTT. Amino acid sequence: CASSLAQGAPEAFF.

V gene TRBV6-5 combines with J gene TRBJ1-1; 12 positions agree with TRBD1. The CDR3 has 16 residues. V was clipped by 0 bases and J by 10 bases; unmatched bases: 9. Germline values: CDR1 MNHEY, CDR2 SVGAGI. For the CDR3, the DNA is TGTGCCAGCAGTTACTCACACGGGACAGGGGGCGCGGGAGCTTTCTTT. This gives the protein CASSYSHGTGGAGAFF.

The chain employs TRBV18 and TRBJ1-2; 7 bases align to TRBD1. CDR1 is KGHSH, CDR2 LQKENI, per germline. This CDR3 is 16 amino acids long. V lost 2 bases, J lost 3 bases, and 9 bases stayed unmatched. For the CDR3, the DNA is TGTGCCAGCTCACCAAGGCCGAGGGGGCGAGACTATGGCTACACCTTC. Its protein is CASSPRPRGRDYGYTF.

The CDR3 DNA is TGTGCCAGCAGCTCAGCGTCCGCGGAAACCTATGGCTACACCTTC. Translated: CASSSASAETYGYTF. V gene TRBV11-1 combines with J gene TRBJ1-2; no clear D gene. Deletions cut 4 bases from V and 4 bases from J, with 16 bases between. CDR1 is SGHAT and CDR2 is FQDESV in the germline V gene (reference sequence). This CDR3 has 15 amino acids.

Here the CDR3 reads CASSLGQNNEQFF. For the CDR3, the DNA is TGTGCCAGCAGCTTAGGACAGAACAATGAGCAGTTCTTC. J is TRBJ2-1 and V is TRBV7-9, with D possibly being TRBD1 (5 bases). CDR3 length equals 13 residues. CDR1 SEHNR and CDR2 FQNEAQ come from the germline V gene (reference sequence). With 1 base removed from V and 5 bases from J, the gap between germline ends came to 6 bases.

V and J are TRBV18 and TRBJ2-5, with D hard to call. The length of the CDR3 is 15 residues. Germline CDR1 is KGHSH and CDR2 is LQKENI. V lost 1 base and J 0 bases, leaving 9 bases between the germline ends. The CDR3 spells CASSPRAGNQETQYF. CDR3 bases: TGTGCCAGCTCACCACGGGCAGGTAACCAAGAGACCCAGTACTTC.

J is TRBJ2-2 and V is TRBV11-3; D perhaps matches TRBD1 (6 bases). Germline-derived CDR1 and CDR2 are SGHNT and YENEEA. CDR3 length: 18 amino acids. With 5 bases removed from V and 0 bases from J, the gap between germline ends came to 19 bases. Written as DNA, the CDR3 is TGTGCCAGCAGCCTCCGAAGATGGGGGCGAGCGAACACCGGGGAGCTGTTTTTT. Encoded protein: CASSLRRWGRANTGELFF.

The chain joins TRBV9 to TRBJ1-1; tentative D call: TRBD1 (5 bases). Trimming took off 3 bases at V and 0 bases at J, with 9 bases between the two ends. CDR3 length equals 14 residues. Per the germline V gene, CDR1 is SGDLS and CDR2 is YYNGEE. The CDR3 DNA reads TGTGCCAGCAGCGACAGGAACATGAACACTGAAGCTTTCTTT. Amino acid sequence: CASSDRNMNTEAFF.

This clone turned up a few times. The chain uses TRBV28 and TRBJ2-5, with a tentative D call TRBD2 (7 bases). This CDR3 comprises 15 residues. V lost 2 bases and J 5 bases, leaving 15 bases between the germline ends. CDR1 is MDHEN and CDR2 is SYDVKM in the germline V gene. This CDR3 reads CASSLRSGGLETQYF. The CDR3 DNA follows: TGTGCCAGCAGTTTACGTTCCGGGGGGCTTGAGACCCAGTACTTC.

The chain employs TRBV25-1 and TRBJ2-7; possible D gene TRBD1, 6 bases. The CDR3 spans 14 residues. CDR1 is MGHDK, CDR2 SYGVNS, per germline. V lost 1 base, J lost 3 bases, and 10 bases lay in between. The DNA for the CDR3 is TGTGCCAGCAGTGAATTTAACAGGGACTACGAGCAGTACTTC. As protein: CASSEFNRDYEQYF.

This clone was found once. The CDR3 here is CASSQDSRGSSYEQYF. The CDR3 nucleotides are TGCGCCAGCAGCCAAGATAGTCGGGGGAGCTCCTACGAGCAGTACTTC. The chain is built from TRBV4-3 and TRBJ2-7, with a possible D match to TRBD2 (6 bases). The germline gives CDR1 LGHNA, CDR2 YSLEER. V was pared by 0 bases and J by 0 bases, with 12 bases between. This CDR3 has 16 amino acids.

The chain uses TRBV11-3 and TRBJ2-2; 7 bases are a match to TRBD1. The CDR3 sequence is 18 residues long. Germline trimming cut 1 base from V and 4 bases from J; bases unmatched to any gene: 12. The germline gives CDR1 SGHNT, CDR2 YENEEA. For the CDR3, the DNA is TGTGCCAGCAGCTTAGGAGGGGGCCACGTTGCTCGCACCGGGGAGCTGTTTTTT. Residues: CASSLGGGHVARTGELFF.

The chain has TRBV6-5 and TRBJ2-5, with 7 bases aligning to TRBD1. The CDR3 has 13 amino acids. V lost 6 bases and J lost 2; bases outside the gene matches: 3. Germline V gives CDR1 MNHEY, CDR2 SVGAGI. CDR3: CASRQGIQETQYF. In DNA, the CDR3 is TGTGCCAGCAGACAGGGGATACAAGAGACCCAGTACTTC.

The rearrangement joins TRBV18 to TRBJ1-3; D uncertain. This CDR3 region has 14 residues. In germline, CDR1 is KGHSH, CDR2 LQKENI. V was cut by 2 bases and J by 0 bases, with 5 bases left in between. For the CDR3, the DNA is TGTGCCAGCTCACCAGCGGCCTCTGGAAACACCATATATTTT. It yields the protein CASSPAASGNTIYF.

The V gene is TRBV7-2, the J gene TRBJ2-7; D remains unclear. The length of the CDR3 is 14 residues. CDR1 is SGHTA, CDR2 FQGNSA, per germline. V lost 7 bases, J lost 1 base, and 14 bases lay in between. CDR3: CASTHSRTSYEQYF. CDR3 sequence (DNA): TGTGCCAGCACCCACAGCCGTACTTCCTACGAGCAGTACTTC.

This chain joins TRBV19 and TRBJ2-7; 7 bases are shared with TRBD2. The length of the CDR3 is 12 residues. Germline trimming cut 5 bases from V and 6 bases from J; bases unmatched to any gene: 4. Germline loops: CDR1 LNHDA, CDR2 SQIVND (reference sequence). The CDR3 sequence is CASSFTSAEQYF. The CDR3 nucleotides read TGTGCCAGTAGTTTTACTAGCGCCGAGCAGTACTTC.

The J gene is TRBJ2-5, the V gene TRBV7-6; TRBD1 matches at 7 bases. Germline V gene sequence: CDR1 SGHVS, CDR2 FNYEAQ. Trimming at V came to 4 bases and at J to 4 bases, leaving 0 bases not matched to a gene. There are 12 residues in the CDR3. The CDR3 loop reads CASSSGGETQYF. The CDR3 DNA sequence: TGTGCCAGCAGCTCAGGGGGAGAGACCCAGTACTTC.

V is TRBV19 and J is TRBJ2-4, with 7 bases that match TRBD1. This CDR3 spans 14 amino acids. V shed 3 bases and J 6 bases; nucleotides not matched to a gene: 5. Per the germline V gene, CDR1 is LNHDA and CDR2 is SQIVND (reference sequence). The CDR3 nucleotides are TGTGCCAGTAGTATCCCCCGGGACAGAAACATTCAGTACTTC. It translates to CASSIPRDRNIQYF.

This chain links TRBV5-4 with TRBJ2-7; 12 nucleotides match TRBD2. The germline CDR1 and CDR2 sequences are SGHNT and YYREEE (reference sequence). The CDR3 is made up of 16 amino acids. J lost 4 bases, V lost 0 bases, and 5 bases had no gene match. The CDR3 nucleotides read TGTGCCAGCAGCTTGGCTAGCGGGGGGGCGGTATACGAGCAGTACTTC. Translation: CASSLASGGAVYEQYF.

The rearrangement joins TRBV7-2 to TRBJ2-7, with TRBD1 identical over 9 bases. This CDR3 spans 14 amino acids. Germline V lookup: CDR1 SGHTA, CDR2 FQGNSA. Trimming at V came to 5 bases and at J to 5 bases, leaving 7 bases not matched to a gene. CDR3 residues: CASSPGTGRHEQYF. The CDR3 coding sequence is TGTGCCAGCAGCCCCGGGACAGGGCGCCACGAGCAGTACTTC.

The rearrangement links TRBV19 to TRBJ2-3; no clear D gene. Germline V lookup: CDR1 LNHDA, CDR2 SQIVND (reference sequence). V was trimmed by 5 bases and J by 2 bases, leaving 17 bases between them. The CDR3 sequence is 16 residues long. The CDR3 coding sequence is TGTGCCAGTAGTCCCCATCGCCAGTTACCCACAGATACGCAGTATTTT. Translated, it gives CASSPHRQLPTDTQYF.